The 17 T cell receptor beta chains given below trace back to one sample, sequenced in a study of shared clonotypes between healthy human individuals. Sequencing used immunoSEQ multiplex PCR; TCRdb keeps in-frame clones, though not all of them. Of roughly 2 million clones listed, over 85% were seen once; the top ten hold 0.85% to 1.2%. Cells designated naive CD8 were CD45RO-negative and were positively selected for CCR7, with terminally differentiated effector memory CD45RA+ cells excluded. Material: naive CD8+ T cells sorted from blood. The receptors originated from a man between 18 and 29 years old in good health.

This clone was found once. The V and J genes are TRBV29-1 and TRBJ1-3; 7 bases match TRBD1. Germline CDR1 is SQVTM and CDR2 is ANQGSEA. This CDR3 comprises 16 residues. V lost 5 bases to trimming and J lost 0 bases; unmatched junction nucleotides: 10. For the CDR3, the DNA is TGCAGCGTTTCCGGGACAGAGGCTTCCTCTGGAAACACCATATATTTT. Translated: CSVSGTEASSGNTIYF.

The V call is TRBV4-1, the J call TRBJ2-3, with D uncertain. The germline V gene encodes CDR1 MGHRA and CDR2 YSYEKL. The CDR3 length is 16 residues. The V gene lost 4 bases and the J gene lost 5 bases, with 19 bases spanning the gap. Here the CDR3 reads CASSRTFDSAVDTQYF. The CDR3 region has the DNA TGCGCCAGCAGCCGTACCTTTGACTCAGCAGTAGATACGCAGTATTTT.

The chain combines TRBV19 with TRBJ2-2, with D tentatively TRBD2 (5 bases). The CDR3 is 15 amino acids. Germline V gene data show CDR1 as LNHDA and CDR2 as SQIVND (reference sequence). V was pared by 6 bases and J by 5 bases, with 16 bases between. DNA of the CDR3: TGTGCCAGTAGCCCTAACGGGAAGCTAACCGGGGAGCTGTTTTTT. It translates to CASSPNGKLTGELFF.

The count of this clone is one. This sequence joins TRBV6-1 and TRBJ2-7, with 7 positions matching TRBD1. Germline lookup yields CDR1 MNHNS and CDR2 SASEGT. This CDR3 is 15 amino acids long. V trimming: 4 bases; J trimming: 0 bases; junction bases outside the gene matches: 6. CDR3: CASSGTGVGSYEQYF. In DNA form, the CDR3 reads TGTGCCAGCAGTGGAACAGGGGTGGGCTCCTACGAGCAGTACTTC.

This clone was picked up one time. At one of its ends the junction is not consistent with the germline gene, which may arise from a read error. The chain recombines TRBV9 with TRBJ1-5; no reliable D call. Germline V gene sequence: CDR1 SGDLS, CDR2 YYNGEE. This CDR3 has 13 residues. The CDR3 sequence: CASSVVGCRVGNF. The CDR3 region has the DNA TGTGCCAGCAGCGTAGTGGGGTGTAGGGTTGGGAATTTT.

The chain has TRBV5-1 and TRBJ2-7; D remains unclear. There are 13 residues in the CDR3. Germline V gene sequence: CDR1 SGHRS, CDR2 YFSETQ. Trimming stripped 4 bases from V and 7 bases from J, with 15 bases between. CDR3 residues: CASSLIPAREQYF. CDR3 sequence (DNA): TGCGCCAGCAGCCTGATCCCGGCAAGGGAGCAGTACTTC.

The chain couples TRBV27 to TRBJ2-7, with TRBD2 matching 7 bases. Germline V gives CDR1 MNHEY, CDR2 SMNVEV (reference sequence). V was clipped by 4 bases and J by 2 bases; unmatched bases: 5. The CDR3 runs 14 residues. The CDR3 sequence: CASSSGRGPYEQYF. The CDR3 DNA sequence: TGTGCCAGCAGTTCTGGGAGGGGACCCTACGAGCAGTACTTC.

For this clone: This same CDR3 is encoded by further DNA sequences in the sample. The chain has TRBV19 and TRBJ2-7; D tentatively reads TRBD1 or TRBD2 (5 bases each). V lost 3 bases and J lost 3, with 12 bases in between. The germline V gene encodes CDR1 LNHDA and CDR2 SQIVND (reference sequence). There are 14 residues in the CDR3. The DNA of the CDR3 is TGTGCCAGTAGTATCCGGGACGGGTACTACGAGCAGTACTTC. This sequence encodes CASSIRDGYYEQYF.

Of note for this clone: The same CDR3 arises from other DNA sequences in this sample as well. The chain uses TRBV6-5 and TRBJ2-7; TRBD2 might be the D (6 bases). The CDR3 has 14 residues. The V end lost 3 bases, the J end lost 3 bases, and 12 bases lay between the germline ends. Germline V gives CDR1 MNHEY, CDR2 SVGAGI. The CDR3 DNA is TGTGCCAGCAGTTATGGCGGGGAAAGCTACGAGCAGTACTTC. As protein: CASSYGGESYEQYF.

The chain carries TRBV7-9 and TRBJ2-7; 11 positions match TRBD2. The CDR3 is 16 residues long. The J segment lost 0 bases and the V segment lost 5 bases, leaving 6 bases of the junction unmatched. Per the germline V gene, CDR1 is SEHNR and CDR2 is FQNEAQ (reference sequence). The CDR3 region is CASSTSTSGASYEQYF. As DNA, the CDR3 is TGTGCCAGCAGCACCTCGACTAGCGGGGCCTCCTACGAGCAGTACTTC.

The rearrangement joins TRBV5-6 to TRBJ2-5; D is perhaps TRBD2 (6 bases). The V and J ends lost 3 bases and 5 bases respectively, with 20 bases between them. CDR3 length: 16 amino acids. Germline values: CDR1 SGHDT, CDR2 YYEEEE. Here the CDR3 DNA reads TGTGCCAGCAGCTCGTACTCCGGGACTGGATGGGAGACCCAGTACTTC. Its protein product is CASSSYSGTGWETQYF.

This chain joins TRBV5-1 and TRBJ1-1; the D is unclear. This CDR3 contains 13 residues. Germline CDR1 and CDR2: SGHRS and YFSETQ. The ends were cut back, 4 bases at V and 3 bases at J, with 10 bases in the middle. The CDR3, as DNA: TGCGCCAGCAGCCCTGACCGCTACACTGAAGCTTTCTTT. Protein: CASSPDRYTEAFF.

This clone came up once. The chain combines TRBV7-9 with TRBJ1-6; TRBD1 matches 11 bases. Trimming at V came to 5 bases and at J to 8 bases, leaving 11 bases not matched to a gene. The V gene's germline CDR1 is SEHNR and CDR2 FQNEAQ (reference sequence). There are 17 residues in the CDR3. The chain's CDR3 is CASSGQGAERLDSPLHF. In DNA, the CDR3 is TGTGCCAGCAGCGGACAGGGGGCGGAAAGGTTGGATTCACCCCTCCACTTT.

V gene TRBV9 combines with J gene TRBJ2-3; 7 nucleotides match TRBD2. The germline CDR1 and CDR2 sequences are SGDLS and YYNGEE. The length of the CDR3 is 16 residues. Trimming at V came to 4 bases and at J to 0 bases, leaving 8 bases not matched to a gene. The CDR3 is CASSLSGAASTDTQYF. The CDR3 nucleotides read TGTGCCAGCAGCTTGAGCGGGGCCGCTAGCACAGATACGCAGTATTTT.

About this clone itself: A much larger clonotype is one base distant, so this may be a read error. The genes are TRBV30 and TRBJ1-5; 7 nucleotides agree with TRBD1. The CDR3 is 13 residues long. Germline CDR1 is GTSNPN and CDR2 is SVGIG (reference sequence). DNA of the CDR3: TGTGTCTATTCAAAGGGGGCTAATCAGCCCCAGCATTTT. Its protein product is CVYSKGANQPQHF.

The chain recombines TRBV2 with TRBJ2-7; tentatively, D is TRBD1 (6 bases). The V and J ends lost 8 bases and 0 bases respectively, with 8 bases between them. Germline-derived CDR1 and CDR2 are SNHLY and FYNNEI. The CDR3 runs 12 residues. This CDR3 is CASGGLSYEQYF. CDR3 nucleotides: TGTGCCAGCGGGGGCCTCTCCTACGAGCAGTACTTC.

CDR3 nucleotide sequence: TGTGCCAGCAGTAACTTGGGAGATACGCAGTATTTT. Its translation is CASSNLGDTQYF. This chain uses TRBV2 with TRBJ2-3; D call uncertain. Trimming took off 5 bases at V and 5 bases at J, with 8 bases between the two ends. Germline V gene sequence: CDR1 SNHLY, CDR2 FYNNEI. This CDR3 has 12 amino acids.